This TCR beta chain appears in the sequencing data of a study of technical replicates of blood from a handful of donors. Sequencing used immunoSEQ multiplex PCR; TCRdb keeps in-frame clones, though not all of them. The sample lists 95,000 or so clones; approximately 96% were seen once. Sequencing was done on a sample of T cells isolated from PBMCs. The clonotype comes from a human donor in good health.

The DNA of the CDR3 is TGTGCCAGCAGCCAAATAAGAGCTAGCGGGAACTACGAGCAGTACTTC. Its translation: CASSQIRASGNYEQYF. This rearrangement joins TRBV28 to TRBJ2-7; 9 bases fit TRBD2. Germline CDR1 reads MDHEN; CDR2 reads SYDVKM. Trimming removed 6 bases from V and 3 bases from J; junction bases left unmatched: 12. The CDR3 loop spans 16 amino acids. The whole variable domain, remainder taken from reference TRBV28 and TRBJ2-7, is DVKVTQSSRYLVKRTGEKVFLECVQDMDHENMFWYRQDPGLGLRLIYFSYDVKMKEKGDIPEGYSVSREKKERFSLILESASTNQTSMYLCASSQIRASGNYEQYFGPGTRLTVT.